Listed below are T cell receptor beta chains from one sample, sequenced in a study of neoadjuvant anti-PD-1 for oral cavity cancer. Clones were sequenced by immunoSEQ multiplex PCR, and TCRdb holds only the in-frame ones, with some missing. The sample shows around 31,000 clones, around nine tenths of them seen only once. Specimen: PBMCs, collected before nivolumab (anti-PD-1) treatment. All receptors come from a person aged 40 to 85 with oral cavity squamous cell carcinoma. Each CDR3 is given with its conserved first and last residue. The D gene is left open where the match is weak.

j_call v_call d_call cdr3_aa
TRBJ2-7 TRBV14 - CASSPTRVSEQYF
TRBJ2-1 TRBV7-8 - CASSLWTDLDNEQFF
TRBJ1-5 TRBV11-3 - CASSAASDNDQPQHF
TRBJ2-2 TRBV11-2 - CASSRDILDTGELFF
TRBJ2-1 TRBV12-5 - CASGLGAEDNEQFF
TRBJ1-1 TRBV9 TRBD1 CASSVGRQGNTEAFF
TRBJ2-5 TRBV5-1 - CASQGGGQSQETQYF
TRBJ2-7 TRBV15 TRBD1 CATSRGQGAIYEQYF
TRBJ1-5 TRBV5-1 TRBD1 CASSLEGGHQPQHF
TRBJ1-1 TRBV5-1 - CASSPSANTEAFF
TRBJ1-1 TRBV5-4 TRBD1 CASSGTVNTEAFF
TRBJ1-5 TRBV18 - CASSPSDGLFSNQPQHF
TRBJ1-5 TRBV7-9 - CATSGVTGNQPQHF
TRBJ2-6 TRBV6-1 - CASSGDPLLNAGANVLTF
TRBJ1-2 TRBV2 TRBD1 CASRGGTGYDGYTF